This TCR beta chain was identified during a study of metastatic and nonmetastatic thyroid tumors. Study-level information: Repertoires from malignant and benign thyroid patients were compared across blood and tumor or nodule tissue. Overall study results and limits: It was reportedly found that TCR beta diversity was significantly higher in malignant thyroid tumors than in benign nodules, a difference seen in both blood and tumor samples.

Nobody among the patients had been given any treatment before thyroid surgery. This clone was seen only a few times. Its target is not known. In the authors' methods: The study's classifier, a distant-metastasis tool for papillary thyroid cancer, was built using CDR3 differences across clinicopathological groups. TCRdb reanalyzed the PCR reads via MiXCR. The V and J calls and clone size come from TCRdb's table, not from the authors' own analysis. The sample includes about 40,000 clones, approximately 16% seen only once; the top ten take approximately 9.8%. Per the germline V gene, CDR1 is MNHNS and CDR2 is SASEGT. The J segment lost 0 bases and the V segment lost 6 bases, leaving 5 bases of the junction unmatched. This CDR3 region has 15 residues.

This TCR came from a female donor with papillary thyroid cancer or a benign thyroid nodule (not recorded which). Some clones in this sample may be carry-over from other donors' samples. Sequencing was performed on tumor tissue. The rearrangement uses TRBV6-1 and TRBJ2-1; 7 positions match TRBD2. The CDR3 loop is CASSLGGGSYNEQFF. The CDR3 DNA is TGTGCCAGCAGCTTGGGGGGGGGCTCCTACAATGAGCAGTTCTTC.